This is a list of T cell receptor beta chains from one sample in a study of shared clonotypes between healthy human individuals. Generated by immunoSEQ multiplex PCR, the TCRdb table keeps only in-frame clones and is missing some. The table records some 1,900,000 clones, over 85% of them present only once. Material: naive CD8+ T cells sorted from blood. These TCRs come from a man aged 18 to 30 in good health. Both conserved end residues are part of each CDR3. A D gene is named only where the DNA matches it firmly. Rows give clone size only sometimes, using once, few, many, or a class for an expanded clone.

size: once; J: TRBJ2-1; length: 13; V: TRBV2; D: TRBD2; CDR3: CASSGGLPDEQFF; DNA: TGTGCCAGCAGTGGGGGACTACCGGATGAGCAGTTCTTC
size: -; J: TRBJ1-1; length: 13; V: TRBV9; D: TRBD1; CDR3: CASSVGDRPEAFF; DNA: TGTGCCAGCAGCGTAGGGGACAGGCCTGAAGCTTTCTTT
size: -; J: TRBJ2-1; length: 14; V: TRBV11-1; D: -; CDR3: CASSLELDSDEQFF; DNA: TGTGCCAGCAGCTTAGAACTCGATTCGGATGAGCAGTTCTTC
size: -; J: TRBJ2-2; length: 14; V: TRBV4-1; D: -; CDR3: CASSQTENTGELFF; DNA: TGCGCCAGCAGCCAGACGGAGAACACCGGGGAGCTGTTTTTT
size: -; J: TRBJ2-7; length: 16; V: TRBV9; D: TRBD2; CDR3: CASSAGTSGYSYEQYF; DNA: TGTGCCAGCAGCGCCGGGACTAGCGGGTACTCCTACGAGCAGTACTTC
size: -; J: TRBJ2-7; length: 13; V: TRBV7-9; D: -; CDR3: CASSLATSYEQYF; DNA: TGTGCCAGCAGCTTAGCGACTAGCTACGAGCAGTACTTC
size: -; J: TRBJ2-2; length: 13; V: TRBV6-5; D: -; CDR3: CASSYSHDGELFF; DNA: TGTGCCAGCAGTTACTCGCACGACGGGGAGCTGTTTTTT
size: -; J: TRBJ2-2; length: 16; V: TRBV11-2; D: -; CDR3: CASSLGPSSSGGELFF; DNA: TGTGCCAGCAGCTTAGGTCCGAGTAGCTCGGGCGGGGAGCTGTTTTTT
size: -; J: TRBJ2-3; length: 16; V: TRBV5-6; D: TRBD2; CDR3: CASSLVASGSTDTQYF; DNA: TGTGCCAGCAGCTTGGTGGCTAGCGGGAGCACAGATACGCAGTATTTT
size: -; J: TRBJ2-5; length: 13; V: TRBV2; D: TRBD1; CDR3: CASTGQGGETQYF; DNA: TGTGCCAGTACGGGACAGGGCGGTGAGACCCAGTACTTC
size: -; J: TRBJ2-3; length: 13; V: TRBV9; D: -; CDR3: CASKAGNTDTQYF; DNA: TGTGCCAGCAAGGCAGGAAACACAGATACGCAGTATTTT
size: -; J: TRBJ1-2; length: 14; V: TRBV4-2; D: -; CDR3: CASSQGEGLGGYTF; DNA: TGTGCCAGCAGCCAGGGTGAAGGCCTTGGTGGCTACACCTTC
size: -; J: TRBJ2-3; length: 12; V: TRBV7-6; D: -; CDR3: CASSLAADTQYF; DNA: TGTGCCAGCAGCTTAGCCGCAGATACGCAGTATTTT
size: -; J: TRBJ2-7; length: 15; V: TRBV4-1; D: -; CDR3: CASSQVPGSSYEQYF; DNA: TGCGCCAGCAGCCAAGTGCCGGGGAGCTCCTACGAGCAGTACTTC
size: -; J: TRBJ2-7; length: 15; V: TRBV4-3; D: -; CDR3: CASSQLFPGSREQYF; DNA: TGCGCCAGCAGCCAACTATTCCCGGGGTCGAGGGAGCAGTACTTC
size: -; J: TRBJ2-1; length: 14; V: TRBV7-3; D: -; CDR3: CASSDGGPLNEQFF; DNA: TGTGCCAGCAGCGACGGGGGCCCCCTCAATGAGCAGTTCTTC
size: -; J: TRBJ1-1; length: 13; V: TRBV15; D: -; CDR3: CATRGRANTEAFF; DNA: TGTGCCACCAGGGGTCGGGCGAACACTGAAGCTTTCTTT
size: -; J: TRBJ1-2; length: 14; V: TRBV27; D: -; CDR3: CASSTSGLDYGYTF; DNA: TGTGCCAGCAGCACCTCGGGGTTAGACTATGGCTACACCTTC
size: -; J: TRBJ2-7; length: 13; V: TRBV5-6; D: -; CDR3: CASSLGGPYEQYF; DNA: TGTGCCAGCAGCTTGGGAGGACCCTACGAGCAGTACTTC
size: -; J: TRBJ2-2; length: 15; V: TRBV19; D: TRBD1; CDR3: CASRTGTGGAGELFF; DNA: TGTGCCAGTAGGACTGGGACAGGGGGCGCGGGGGAGCTGTTTTTT
size: -; J: TRBJ2-1; length: 16; V: TRBV4-1; D: TRBD1; CDR3: CASSQAGQGPYNEQFF; DNA: TGCGCCAGCAGCCAAGCAGGACAGGGGCCCTACAATGAGCAGTTCTTC
size: -; J: TRBJ2-7; length: 11; V: TRBV25-1; D: -; CDR3: CASSEGYWQYF; DNA: TGTGCCAGCAGTGAAGGGTACTGGCAGTACTTC
size: -; J: TRBJ1-1; length: 13; V: TRBV19; D: -; CDR3: CASSPDGYHEAFF; DNA: TGTGCCAGTAGTCCGGACGGCTACCATGAAGCTTTCTTT
size: -; J: TRBJ1-1; length: 16; V: TRBV7-6; D: -; CDR3: CASSLGWAPSGTEAFF; DNA: TGTGCCAGCAGCTTAGGGTGGGCTCCTAGTGGCACTGAAGCTTTCTTT
size: -; J: TRBJ1-2; length: 13; V: TRBV28; D: -; CDR3: CASSLRSSYGYTF; DNA: TGTGCCAGCAGTTTGCGGAGCAGCTATGGCTACACCTTC
size: -; J: TRBJ1-5; length: 13; V: TRBV19; D: -; CDR3: CASNWRGNQPQHF; DNA: TGTGCCAGTAATTGGCGTGGCAATCAGCCCCAGCATTTT
size: -; J: TRBJ2-7; length: 14; V: TRBV6-4; D: -; CDR3: CASRLIPQGYEQYF; DNA: TGTGCCAGCAGATTAATCCCGCAGGGCTACGAGCAGTACTTC
size: -; J: TRBJ2-2; length: 20; V: TRBV10-3; D: TRBD2; CDR3: CAIRGTSGRQYVANTGELFF; DNA: TGTGCCATCAGGGGGACTAGCGGGAGACAGTACGTCGCGAACACCGGGGAGCTGTTTTTT
size: -; J: TRBJ2-3; length: 18; V: TRBV2; D: -; CDR3: CASSEAGVPGTGTDTQYF; DNA: TGTGCCAGCAGTGAAGCTGGGGTACCCGGGACTGGGACAGATACGCAGTATTTT
size: -; J: TRBJ2-3; length: 14; V: TRBV4-1; D: -; CDR3: CASSQVIAADTQYF; DNA: TGCGCCAGCAGCCAAGTGATCGCGGCAGATACGCAGTATTTT
size: -; J: TRBJ2-3; length: 17; V: TRBV9; D: -; CDR3: CASSVGGDMRGTDTQYF; DNA: TGTGCCAGCAGCGTAGGGGGTGACATGCGAGGCACAGATACGCAGTATTTT
size: -; J: TRBJ2-5; length: 14; V: TRBV11-2; D: -; CDR3: CASSLAGGSETQYF; DNA: TGTGCCAGCAGCCTAGCAGGGGGGTCGGAGACCCAGTACTTC